What follows are 9 T cell receptor beta chains derived from one specimen sequenced in a study of blood T cells in healthy people across ages. A second roughly 6 to 11 cycle PCR used barcoded and J-beta primers. TCRdb reanalysed the 5' RACE reads using MiXCR and keeps one entry per CDR3 protein. The data show some 670,000 distinct CDR3 sequences, more than 45% seen once. Sequencing input: blood. These receptor sequences come from a woman older than 75 in good health.

This clonotype was seen many times. The chain joins TRBV2 to TRBJ2-1; D remains ambiguous. Trimming removed 8 bases from V and 0 bases from J, with 5 bases in between. The germline V gene has CDR1 SNHLY and CDR2 FYNNEI. The CDR3 is 12 residues long. The CDR3 spells CASASSYNEQFF. In DNA form, the CDR3 reads TGTGCCAGCGCAAGCTCCTACAATGAGCAGTTCTTC. Variable domain in full (rest from reference TRBV2 and TRBJ2-1): EPEVTQTPSHQVTQMGQEVILRCVPISNHLYFYWYRQILGQKVEFLVSFYNNEISEKSEIFDDQFSVERPDGSNFTLKIRSTKLEDSAMYFCASASSYNEQFFGPGTRLTVL.

The CDR3 sequence: CASGGTVNQPQHF. CDR3 sequence (DNA): TGTGCCAGTGGAGGGACAGTAAATCAGCCCCAGCATTTT. This chain links TRBV28 with TRBJ1-5, with 7 bases that match TRBD1. V lost 9 bases to trimming and J lost 4 bases; unmatched junction nucleotides: 6. Germline CDR1 is MDHEN and CDR2 is SYDVKM. The CDR3 extends over 13 amino acids.

This clonotype was observed many times. This chain connects TRBV11-2 to TRBJ1-2; D is ambiguous. The length of the CDR3 is 13 residues. CDR1 and CDR2 (germline): SGHAT, FQNNGV. Trimming left V 5 bases short and J 6 bases short, with 13 bases between. CDR3 loop: CASSPLGNHGYTF. CDR3 coding DNA: TGTGCCAGCAGCCCGCTGGGGAACCATGGCTACACCTTC.

This clonotype was detected a few times. This sequence may be a read error, since a much larger clone differs from it by one base. The chain couples TRBV30 to TRBJ2-1, with 8 bases identical to TRBD2. The J call may not be correct, given that the DNA end is closer to TRBJ2-7. This CDR3 is 13 amino acids long. From germline, CDR1 is GTSNPN and CDR2 SVGIG (reference sequence). This CDR3 is CAWTSGLYNEQYF. CDR3 nucleotide sequence: TGTGCCTGGACTAGCGGGCTTTACAATGAGCAGTACTTC.

In DNA form, the CDR3 reads TGTGCCAGCAGTTATGGACACCTCTGGGCCAACGTCCTGACTTTC. Protein sequence: CASSYGHLWANVLTF. The rearrangement uses TRBV12-3 or TRBV12-4 and TRBJ2-6; D possibly corresponds to TRBD1 (5 bases). CDR3 size: 15 residues. The germline V and J ends were trimmed by 4 bases and 5 bases, with 12 bases remaining between them.

This clonotype was seen at least ten times. V and J are TRBV5-1 and TRBJ2-5; possibly TRBD2 for D (6 bases). Germline V gene lookup returns CDR1 SGHRS and CDR2 YFSETQ. The V gene lost 4 bases and the J gene lost 5 bases, with 15 bases spanning the gap. This CDR3 is built from 14 residues. CDR3 DNA sequence: TGCGCCAGCAGCCCGGGAGTAGAGATGGAGACCCAGTACTTC. It is translated as CASSPGVEMETQYF. The variable domain in full, with the rest retrieved from reference TRBV5-1 and TRBJ2-5, is KAGVTQTPRYLIKTRGQQVTLSCSPISGHRSVSWYQQTPGQGLQFLFEYFSETQRNKGNFPGRFSGRQFSNSRSEMNVSTLELGDSALYLCASSPGVEMETQYFGPGTRLLVL.

This clonotype was seen more than once but under ten times. One base away lies a much larger clone, so this may be a sequencing read error. The chain links TRBV6-5 to TRBJ2-3, with TRBD2 identical over 7 bases. This CDR3 spans 14 amino acids. Germline V gene lookup returns CDR1 MNHEY and CDR2 SVGAGI. Unmatched junction bases numbered 8, after V lost 5 bases and J lost 6 bases. CDR3 coding DNA: TGTGCCAGCAGTGGGAACCGGGACTACGATACGCAGTATTTT. Amino acids: CASSGNRDYDTQYF.

This clonotype showed up many times. The chain employs TRBV6-1 and TRBJ2-3; 10 nucleotides line up with TRBD2. The CDR3 loop spans 15 amino acids. The germline CDR1 and CDR2 sequences are MNHNS and SASEGT. V shed 8 bases and J 1 base; nucleotides not matched to a gene: 6. The CDR3 loop is CASRSGLAGTDTQYF. In nucleotides, the CDR3 is TGTGCCAGCCGATCCGGACTAGCGGGCACAGATACGCAGTATTTT.

Concerning this clonotype: The germline gene is not matched at one end of the junction; a read error may be the cause. The chain is built from TRBV5-1 and TRBJ2-3; 9 bases align to TRBD2. From germline, CDR1 is SGHRS and CDR2 YFSETQ. CDR3 size: 17 residues. The CDR3 sequence: CASSTRTSATSTDTQYF. For the CDR3, the DNA is TGCGCCAGCAGCACCAGGACTAGCGCAACAAGCACGGATACGCAGTATTTT.